The source of this T cell receptor (beta chain) is a study of PD-1 blockade in classical Hodgkin lymphoma. Findings and caveats of the study: CD4+ but not CD8+ TCR diversity rose significantly by C4D1. The repertoire differences lack a defined cause, possibly disease activity or prior therapy. Complete responders' baseline diversity resembled that of newly diagnosed patients.

V lost 4 bases to trimming and J lost 8 bases; unmatched junction nucleotides: 10. Germline V gene lookup returns CDR1 MNHEY and CDR2 SMNVEV (reference sequence). This CDR3 has 14 amino acids. Repertoires were generated with immunoSEQ multiplex PCR, while TCRdb's copy carries only in-frame clones and drops some. The sample comprises some 10,000 clones, 82% of which are singletons, and 45% rests with the top ten. For this clone: The antigen is not known.

Noted time point: cycle 4 day 1 (C4D1), after less than seven weeks of nivolumab. Brentuximab vedotin exposure varied, and every patient relapsed after autologous stem cell transplantation. The chain is built from TRBV27 and TRBJ1-2; 7 positions match TRBD1. This sample comprised peripheral blood mononuclear cells (PBMCs), obtained before the fourth cycle of nivolumab. This clonotype was obtained from a human donor with classical Hodgkin lymphoma. CDR3 nucleotide sequence: TGTGCCAGCAGTTCCCAGGGGGGCTTGGGAGGCTACACCTTC. Its protein product is CASSSQGGLGGYTF.